This TCR beta chain was recovered during a study of blood T cell repertoires in COVID-19. In the study overall: Some COVID-19 samples were acute and others convalescent; all came from the United States, Italy and Spain.

Germline V gene sequence: CDR1 ENHRY, CDR2 SYGVKD. This CDR3 is built from 17 residues. The J segment lost 6 bases and the V segment lost 0 bases, leaving 11 bases of the junction unmatched. Profiling relied on immunoSEQ multiplex PCR, and the TCRdb table lists in-frame clones only, not all of them. The sample carries about 190,000 clones, around 87% recorded once. The chain combines TRBV10-3 with TRBJ2-1; 7 positions match TRBD2. This clonotype was sampled from a man between 50 and 59 years old with acute or convalescent COVID-19. The sequenced sample was peripheral blood. The CDR3 DNA reads TGTGCCATCAGTGAGTCCTTTGGGGAGGGCCCGGGCAATGAGCAGTTCTTC. Its translation: CAISESFGEGPGNEQFF.